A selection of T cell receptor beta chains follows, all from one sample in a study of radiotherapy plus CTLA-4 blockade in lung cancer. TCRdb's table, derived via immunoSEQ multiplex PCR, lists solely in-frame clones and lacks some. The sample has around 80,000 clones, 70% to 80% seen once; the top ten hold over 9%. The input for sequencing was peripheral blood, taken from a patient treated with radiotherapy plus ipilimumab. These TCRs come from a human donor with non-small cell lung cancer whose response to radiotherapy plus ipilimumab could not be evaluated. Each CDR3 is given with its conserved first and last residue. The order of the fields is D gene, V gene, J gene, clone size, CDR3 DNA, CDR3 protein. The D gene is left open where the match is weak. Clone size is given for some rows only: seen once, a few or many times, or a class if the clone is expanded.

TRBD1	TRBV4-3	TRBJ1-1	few	TGCGCCAGCAGTCGTGACAGGGGGCCACTCCGTTTTGAAGCTTTCTTT	CASSRDRGPLRFEAFF
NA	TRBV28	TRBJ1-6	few	TGTGCCAGCAGTTCACAGACGAACTCACCCCTCCACTTT	CASSSQTNSPLHF
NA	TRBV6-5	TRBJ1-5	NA	TGTGCCAGCATGATTGAGACAGGCAATCAGCCCCAGCATTTT	CASMIETGNQPQHF
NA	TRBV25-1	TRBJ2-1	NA	TGTGCCAGCAGTGGAAGCCATGAGCAGTTCTTC	CASSGSHEQFF
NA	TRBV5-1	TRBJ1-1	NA	TGCGCCAGCAGCTTGGGCGGCAGTTTGAACACTGAAGCTTTCTTT	CASSLGGSLNTEAFF
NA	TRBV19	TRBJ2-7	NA	TGTGCCAGTAGTATAGTACTGGACAGCTCCTACGAGCAGCACTTC	CASSIVLDSSYEQHF
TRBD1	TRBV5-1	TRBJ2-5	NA	TGCGCCAGCAGCACTGGACAGGGGGAAAGCCAAGAGACCCAGTACTTC	CASSTGQGESQETQYF
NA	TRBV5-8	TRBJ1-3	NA	TGTGCCAGCAGCTCGAGAGGGTATTCTGGAAACACCATATATTTT	CASSSRGYSGNTIYF
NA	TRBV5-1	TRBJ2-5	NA	TGCGCCAGCAGCTTCGACACGCCAAAACGCGAGACCCAGTACTTC	CASSFDTPKRETQYF
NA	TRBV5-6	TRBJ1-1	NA	TGTGCCAGCAGCTTTGGACACCCGAACACTGAAGCTTTCTTT	CASSFGHPNTEAFF
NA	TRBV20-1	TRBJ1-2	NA	TGCAGTGGTGAGGGAAGTGGTGGCTACACCTTC	CSGEGSGGYTF
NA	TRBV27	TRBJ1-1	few	TGTGCCAGCAGCCCGTCCGGGACACTGAACACTGAAGCTTTCTTT	CASSPSGTLNTEAFF
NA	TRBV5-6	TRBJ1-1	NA	TGTGCCAGCAGCTTGGCTGGGGGAGGGGGGAACACTGAAGCTTTCTTT	CASSLAGGGGNTEAFF
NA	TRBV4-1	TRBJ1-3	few	TGCGCCAGCAGCCGGACAGAGTTCTCTGGAAACACCATATATTTT	CASSRTEFSGNTIYF
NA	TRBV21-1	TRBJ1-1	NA	TGTGCCAGCAGCAAAGAGCGGGTAGGGGAGGCGCCGGACCCTGAAGCTTTCTTT	CASSKERVGEAPDPEAFF
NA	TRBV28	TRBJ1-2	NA	TGTGCCAGCAGCAGGCCCAACTATGGCTACACCTTC	CASSRPNYGYTF
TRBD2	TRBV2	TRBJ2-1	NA	TGTGCCAGCACCCCGCTGGGACTAGCCCACAATGAGCAGTTCTTC	CASTPLGLAHNEQFF
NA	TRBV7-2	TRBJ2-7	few	TGTGCCAGCAGCTTAGGGCCCCTTTACGAGCAGTACTTC	CASSLGPLYEQYF
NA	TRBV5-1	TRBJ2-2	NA	TGCGCCAGCAGCTTGGTACAGACAAACACCGGGGAGCTGTTTTTT	CASSLVQTNTGELFF
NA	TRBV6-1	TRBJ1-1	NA	TGTGCCAGCAGTTCCTCGACGGGGACTGCTTTCTTT	CASSSSTGTAFF
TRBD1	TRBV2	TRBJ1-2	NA	TGTGCCAGCGGGACAGGGGGCAGAGCCTATGGCTACACCTTC	CASGTGGRAYGYTF
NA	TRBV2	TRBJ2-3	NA	TGTGCCAGCAGTGCAACTGAGACTAGCACAGATACGCAGTATTTT	CASSATETSTDTQYF
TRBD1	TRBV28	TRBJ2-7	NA	TGTGCCAGCAACTTAGACAGGGGCGAGCAGTACTTC	CASNLDRGEQYF
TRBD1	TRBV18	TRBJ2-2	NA	TGTGCCAGCTCACCGGATCGACAGGGGGCGAACACCGGGGAGCTGTTTTTT	CASSPDRQGANTGELFF
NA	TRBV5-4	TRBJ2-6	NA	TGTGCCAGCAGCTCAGGGTCTGGGGCCAACGTCCTGACTTTC	CASSSGSGANVLTF
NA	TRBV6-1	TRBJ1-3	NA	TGTGCCAGCAGCTTCTCGGGCAGGGATGAAAACACCATATATTTT	CASSFSGRDENTIYF
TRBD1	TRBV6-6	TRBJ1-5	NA	TGTGCCAGCAGCCAGGGGGGCAGGCACAATCAGCCCCAGCATTTT	CASSQGGRHNQPQHF
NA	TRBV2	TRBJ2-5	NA	TGTGCCAGCTACCTCCAACTCCGGGAGACCCAGTACTTC	CASYLQLRETQYF